This section outlines one T cell receptor (beta chain) sequence together with its context. The antigen is undetermined. This specimen comes from a study of T-cell memory formation after mild COVID-19. MiXCR, run by TCRdb on the 5' RACE reads, gives a single entry per CDR3 protein. The sample contains around 440,000 distinct CDR3 sequences, 15% to 20% of which appear only once. V was trimmed by 4 bases and J by 1 base, leaving 14 bases between them. Germline CDR1 reads MNHEY; CDR2 reads SVGAGI. The CDR3 has 15 residues. Study findings and constraints: From day 15 to 85, contracting clones were balanced between CD4 and CD8, whereas later expanders leaned toward CD4+.

Source material: PBMCs or a T cell subset sorted from them (not recorded which). V is TRBV6-5 and J is TRBJ2-7, with D perhaps TRBD1 or TRBD2 (5 bases each). The clonotype was recovered from an adult woman who had mild COVID-19 (a few samples of this study predate the infection). Cell type and time point are not known. CDR3 in amino acids: CASSSRDRLSYEQYF. CDR3 bases: TGTGCCAGCAGTTCCCGGGACCGACTGTCCTACGAGCAGTACTTC.